This T cell receptor (beta chain) was observed in a study of OX40 agonist ivuxolimab in advanced cancers. Looking at the study overall: As their treatment, patients were administered ivuxolimab, an agonistic anti-OX40 (CD134) antibody. Three patients, one with hepatocellular carcinoma and two with cutaneous melanoma, responded partially.

With regard to this clone: What it binds is not known.

Data came from immunoSEQ multiplex PCR; TCRdb stores just in-frame clones and leaves some out. This table has around 75,000 clones, around 92% appearing once. Findings and caveats of the study: Also showing low normalized T-cell clonal expansion were some of the nonresponders. Individuals who were partial responders at 0.1-3.0 mg/kg had clonal expansion that ranked among the lowest.

V lost 4 bases to trimming and J lost 4 bases; unmatched junction nucleotides: 6. Germline CDR1 is SGHTA and CDR2 is FQGNSA. CDR3 length: 15 amino acids. The clonotype comes from an adult with an advanced solid tumor such as melanoma, head and neck, liver or kidney cancer. The chain employs TRBV7-2 and TRBJ2-2, with 7 positions matching TRBD1. The source material was CD4+ or CD8+ T cells sorted from blood, sampled in a trial of the OX40 agonist ivuxolimab. The CDR3: CASSSQGVGTGELFF. The CDR3 DNA reads TGTGCCAGCAGCTCCCAGGGGGTGGGCACCGGGGAGCTGTTTTTT.